The entry that follows covers one TCR beta chain sequence. The data stem from a study of blood T cell repertoires in COVID-19. Generated by immunoSEQ multiplex PCR, the TCRdb table keeps only in-frame clones and is missing some. In the table there are about 190,000 clones, about nine tenths of which are singletons. Trimming cost V 5 bases and J 4 bases; bases outside gene matches: 6. CDR1 and CDR2 from the germline V gene are SGHTA and FQGTGA. This CDR3 region has 15 residues. The sample was peripheral blood. The sequence was collected from a man in his fifties with acute or convalescent COVID-19. The rearrangement joins TRBV7-3 to TRBJ2-2; 8 bases align to TRBD1. The CDR3 DNA follows: TGTGCCAGCAGCGAGGACAGGGCGGTCACCGGGGAGCTGTTTTTT. It encodes CASSEDRAVTGELFF.